The 6 T cell receptor beta chains listed next were all sequenced from one sample in a study of blood T cell repertoires in COVID-19. Some clones are missing from TCRdb's copy, which holds only in-frame ones; the method was immunoSEQ multiplex PCR. The sample records approximately 210,000 clones, roughly 90% being singletons. Specimen: PBMCs or T cells enriched from blood (not recorded which). These receptors were obtained from a woman aged 18-29 years who had recovered from COVID-19.

The chain is built from TRBV29-1 and TRBJ2-7, with TRBD1 identical over 7 bases. The ends lost 6 bases at V and 0 bases at J; junction bases unmatched: 5. CDR3 size: 13 residues. Germline V CDR1 and CDR2: SQVTM, ANQGSEA. CDR3 in amino acids: CSVPGTASYEQYF. The DNA of the CDR3 is TGCAGCGTACCCGGGACAGCCTCCTACGAGCAGTACTTC.

The chain links TRBV3-1 (or the pseudogene TRBV3-2) to TRBJ2-6; TRBD2 is a possible D gene (5 bases). Germline values: CDR1 LGHDT, CDR2 YNNKEL (reference sequence). V gave up 4 bases and J gave up 0 bases, with 10 bases separating them. The CDR3 has 16 residues. CDR3 in DNA: TGTGCCAGCAGCCTACCCCGGGGCTCTGGGGCCAACGTCCTGACTTTC. Its translation is CASSLPRGSGANVLTF.

The chain recombines TRBV5-4 with TRBJ2-7, with TRBD1 identical over 8 bases. The V gene's germline CDR1 is SGHNT and CDR2 YYREEE (reference sequence). With V trimmed by 5 bases and J by 5 bases, 15 bases remained unmatched. The length of the CDR3 is 16 residues. The CDR3 reads CASRGEIAGGTHEQYF. CDR3 DNA: TGTGCCAGCAGAGGGGAAATAGCAGGGGGCACCCACGAGCAGTACTTC.

This chain uses TRBV6-1 with TRBJ1-3, with D unclear. CDR1 is MNHNS and CDR2 is SASEGT in the germline V gene. The CDR3 is made up of 11 amino acids. The V and J ends lost 2 bases and 8 bases respectively, with 4 bases between them. In DNA form, the CDR3 reads TGTGCCAGCAGTGAACGGGACACCATATATTTT. This gives the protein CASSERDTIYF.

This clone appeared once. V is TRBV4-1 and J is TRBJ2-7; 10 bases are a match to TRBD1. Germline lookup yields CDR1 MGHRA and CDR2 YSYEKL. J was trimmed by 3 bases and V by 4 bases; bases with no gene match: 6. CDR3 length: 15 amino acids. Written as DNA, the CDR3 is TGCGCCAGCAGCCGAGGGACAGGGGTTGTCTACGAGCAGTACTTC. Its translation is CASSRGTGVVYEQYF.

The chain links TRBV6-5 to TRBJ1-2; D ambiguous. Trimming took 6 bases from V and 8 from J, leaving 13 bases between them. The germline CDR1 and CDR2 sequences are MNHEY and SVGAGI. This CDR3 is 12 amino acids long. The CDR3 sequence: CASSQTGRGYTF. In nucleotides, the CDR3 is TGTGCCAGCAGCCAGACGGGAAGGGGCTACACCTTC.